Following are 25 T cell receptor beta chains from one sample sequenced in a study of blood T cell repertoires in COVID-19. Here immunoSEQ multiplex PCR was the method, and the copy in TCRdb shows in-frame clones only, minus some. This sample has fewer than 150,000 clones, with roughly 80% found just once. The sample was peripheral blood. All receptors derive from an elderly woman with acute or convalescent COVID-19.

The genes are TRBV27 and TRBJ2-3, with TRBD2 identical over 13 bases. Germline trimming cut 3 bases from V and 6 bases from J; bases unmatched to any gene: 6. This CDR3 has 16 residues. The germline gives CDR1 MNHEY, CDR2 SMNVEV (reference sequence). CDR3 residues: CASSFLLAGGPDTQYF. CDR3 nucleotide sequence: TGTGCCAGCAGTTTCCTACTAGCGGGAGGGCCGGATACGCAGTATTTT.

The chain joins TRBV3-1 (or the pseudogene TRBV3-2) to TRBJ2-1, with 14 bases lining up with TRBD2. CDR3 length: 17 residues. Trimming took 8 bases from V and 3 from J; bases not matched to a gene: 9. The germline gives CDR1 LGHDT, CDR2 YNNKEL (reference sequence). CDR3 region: CASGGTSGSGGYNEQFF. The CDR3 bases are TGTGCCAGCGGAGGGACTAGCGGGAGCGGGGGCTACAATGAGCAGTTCTTC.

The chain couples TRBV29-1 to TRBJ1-4; possibly TRBD1 for D (5 bases). Per germline, CDR1 SQVTM and CDR2 ANQGSEA. Between the trimmed V and J ends, which lost 7 bases and 7 bases, there was a span of 13 bases. The CDR3 consists of 12 residues. The CDR3 nucleotides are TGCAGCGCAAATGAAGGGGCTGAAAAACTGTTTTTT. As protein: CSANEGAEKLFF.

CDR3 residues: CASSLERGGEYNEQFF. The DNA of the CDR3 is TGTGCCAGCAGCTTAGAAAGGGGGGGGGAATACAATGAGCAGTTCTTC. This chain joins TRBV11-2 and TRBJ2-1; perhaps TRBD2 as D (7 bases). CDR3 length: 16 residues. Germline assignment: CDR1 SGHAT and CDR2 FQNNGV. Deletions cut 0 bases from V and 4 bases from J, with 13 bases between.

V usage is TRBV3-1 (or the pseudogene TRBV3-2) and J usage is TRBJ2-7, with D perhaps TRBD1 (6 bases). The CDR3 loop spans 13 amino acids. CDR1 LGHDT and CDR2 YNNKEL come from the germline V gene (reference sequence). V lost 4 bases and J 3 bases, leaving 10 bases between the germline ends. The CDR3 sequence: CASSPRDNYEQYF. In DNA, the CDR3 is TGTGCCAGCAGCCCCCGGGACAACTACGAGCAGTACTTC.

The chain joins TRBV19 to TRBJ2-5; D is perhaps TRBD2 (6 bases). Trimming pared 9 bases from V and 2 bases from J, leaving 16 bases between. CDR1 LNHDA and CDR2 SQIVND come from the germline V gene (reference sequence). The CDR3 runs 14 residues. CDR3 sequence reads: CASSTPGLQETQYF. CDR3 DNA sequence: TGTGCCAGCTCAACCCCGGGACTTCAAGAGACCCAGTACTTC.

The genes are TRBV9 and TRBJ2-3; 10 bases are a match to TRBD1. The CDR3 is 14 amino acids. Germline CDR1 SGDLS, CDR2 YYNGEE. The V gene end was trimmed by 7 bases and the J gene end by 9 bases; junction bases not matched to a gene: 11. Here the CDR3 DNA reads TGTGCCAGCGGGACAGGGGATATAGGGGACACGCAGTATTTT. Translated: CASGTGDIGDTQYF. The variable domain in full, with the rest retrieved from reference TRBV9 and TRBJ2-3, is DSGVTQTPKHLITATGQRVTLRCSPRSGDLSVYWYQQSLDQGLQFLIQYYNGEERAKGNILERFSAQQFPDLHSELNLSSLELGDSALYFCASGTGDIGDTQYFGPGTRLTVL.

The rearrangement uses TRBV5-1 and TRBJ2-7; D unresolved. The CDR3 runs to 16 residues. Germline V gives CDR1 SGHRS, CDR2 YFSETQ. V lost 4 bases and J lost 0, with 17 bases in between. The DNA for the CDR3 is TGCGCCAGCAGCGAAATGACTGGAAGCCTCTCCTACGAGCAGTACTTC. Translating it yields CASSEMTGSLSYEQYF.

The chain joins TRBV7-9 to TRBJ2-2; D might be TRBD1 (5 bases). V lost 5 bases and J lost 4, with 14 bases in between. Germline CDR1 SEHNR, CDR2 FQNEAQ (reference sequence). The CDR3 has 15 amino acids. CDR3 sequence reads: CASSPRARGTGELFF. CDR3 coding DNA: TGTGCCAGCAGCCCAAGGGCTAGGGGCACCGGGGAGCTGTTTTTT. Full variable domain (missing parts from reference TRBV7-9 and TRBJ2-2): DTGVSQNPRHKITKRGQNVTFRCDPISEHNRLYWYRQTLGQGPEFLTYFQNEAQLEKSRLLSDRFSAERPKGSFSTLEIQRTEQGDSAMYLCASSPRARGTGELFFGEGSRLTVL.

The rearrangement links TRBV27 to TRBJ2-1; TRBD1 is a possible D gene (6 bases). This CDR3 region has 15 residues. The V end was cut by 6 bases, the J end by 5 bases, with 17 bases between. CDR1 and CDR2 (germline): MNHEY, SMNVEV (reference sequence). This CDR3 is CASSGRTVLHNEQFF. The CDR3 DNA is TGTGCCAGCAGCGGAAGGACAGTACTCCACAATGAGCAGTTCTTC.

This clone was detected a few times. The V gene is TRBV4-1, the J gene TRBJ2-2; tentatively, D is TRBD1 (5 bases). V was shortened by 1 base and J by 12 bases, with 15 bases between the two germline ends. The CDR3 loop spans 14 amino acids. Looked up from germline, CDR1 is MGHRA and CDR2 is YSYEKL. The CDR3: CASSQGSGYGKLFF. DNA for the CDR3: TGCGCCAGCAGCCAAGGTTCAGGGTATGGAAAGCTGTTTTTT.

The CDR3 DNA sequence: TGTGCCAGCAGTACCGGATGGGACCGGGAGGGAAGTAGCACAGATACGCAGTATTTT. Encoded protein: CASSTGWDREGSSTDTQYF. The chain uses TRBV28 and TRBJ2-3; TRBD2 aligns across 8 bases. This CDR3 has 19 amino acids. Losses at the gene ends were 5 bases for V and 0 bases for J; bases not matched to a gene: 16. Per germline, CDR1 MDHEN and CDR2 SYDVKM.

This clone is a singleton in its sample. The chain uses TRBV7-9 and TRBJ1-3; maybe TRBD1 (5 bases). CDR3 length equals 12 residues. V lost 5 bases and J lost 8, with 10 bases in between. Germline CDR1 and CDR2: SEHNR and FQNEAQ (reference sequence). CDR3 nucleotides: TGTGCCAGCAGCATTCAAGGGGACACCATATATTTT. The encoded protein is CASSIQGDTIYF.

J is TRBJ2-7 and V is TRBV5-6, with unresolved D. The CDR3 contains 14 residues. Looked up from germline, CDR1 is SGHDT and CDR2 is YYEEEE. V lost 1 base and J lost 4, with 12 bases in between. The CDR3, as DNA: TGTGCCAGCAGCTTGAGATTATGGAGTTACGAGCAGTACTTC. It yields the protein CASSLRLWSYEQYF.

This clone was detected only once. V and J are TRBV9 and TRBJ2-1, with TRBD2 matching over 11 bases. Unmatched junction bases numbered 3, after V lost 2 bases and J lost 5 bases. Germline V CDR1 and CDR2: SGDLS, YYNGEE. The CDR3 length is 15 residues. The chain's CDR3 is CASSVSGGVHNEQFF. In DNA, the CDR3 is TGTGCCAGCAGCGTTAGCGGGGGGGTCCACAATGAGCAGTTCTTC. The full variable domain, completed using reference TRBV9 and TRBJ2-1, is DSGVTQTPKHLITATGQRVTLRCSPRSGDLSVYWYQQSLDQGLQFLIQYYNGEERAKGNILERFSAQQFPDLHSELNLSSLELGDSALYFCASSVSGGVHNEQFFGPGTRLTVL.

This clone was recorded once. This chain links TRBV19 with TRBJ1-2; D gene uncertain. The germline V and J ends were trimmed by 9 bases and 1 base, with 12 bases remaining between them. Germline V CDR1 and CDR2: LNHDA, SQIVND (reference sequence). This CDR3 has 13 amino acids. This CDR3 reads CASRGAFNYGYTF. In nucleotides, the CDR3 is TGTGCCAGCCGAGGAGCCTTTAACTATGGCTACACCTTC.

This rearrangement joins TRBV5-1 to TRBJ2-1; 7 bases align to TRBD2. CDR1 and CDR2 from the germline V gene are SGHRS and YFSETQ. Trimming cost V 0 bases and J 9 bases; bases outside gene matches: 15. This CDR3 is built from 17 residues. The chain's CDR3 is CASSLASGGSFNAEQFF. The CDR3 DNA reads as TGCGCCAGCAGCTTGGCGTCGGGCGGGAGTTTCAACGCTGAGCAGTTCTTC. The entire variable domain, with the rest obtained from reference TRBV5-1 and TRBJ2-1, is as follows: KAGVTQTPRYLIKTRGQQVTLSCSPISGHRSVSWYQQTPGQGLQFLFEYFSETQRNKGNFPGRFSGRQFSNSRSEMNVSTLELGDSALYLCASSLASGGSFNAEQFFGPGTRLTVL.

The rearrangement links TRBV20-1 to TRBJ1-1; 8 nucleotides line up with TRBD1. The V gene's germline CDR1 is DFQATT and CDR2 SNEGSKA (reference sequence). The ends lost 3 bases at V and 13 bases at J; junction bases unmatched: 7. The CDR3 has 11 amino acids. The DNA for the CDR3 is TGCAGTGCTAGTACCGGGACAGGCGATTTCTTT. Amino acids: CSASTGTGDFF.

The CDR3 reads CASNPTGGARGNQPQHF. As DNA, the CDR3 is TGTGCCAGCAATCCTACGGGGGGGGCTCGGGGCAATCAGCCCCAGCATTTT. The rearrangement links TRBV28 to TRBJ1-5, with D possibly matching TRBD1 (6 bases). V lost 7 bases, J lost 2 bases, and 21 bases lay in between. Germline V gene data show CDR1 as MDHEN and CDR2 as SYDVKM. The CDR3 extends over 17 amino acids.

The genes are TRBV4-2 and TRBJ2-5, with 9 bases fitting TRBD2. CDR3 length: 18 amino acids. V gave up 4 bases and J gave up 5 bases; unmatched junction bases: 17. From germline, CDR1 is LGHNA and CDR2 YNFKEQ. For the CDR3, the DNA is TGTGCCAGCAGCCGTGCTAGCGGGACAGAAGGATATCCGGAGACCCAGTACTTC. Translating it yields CASSRASGTEGYPETQYF.

The chain is built from TRBV4-1 and TRBJ2-1; perhaps TRBD2 as D (5 bases). V lost 0 bases and J 0 bases, leaving 12 bases between the germline ends. Germline V gives CDR1 MGHRA, CDR2 YSYEKL. The CDR3 runs to 17 residues. CDR3 sequence reads: CASSQDQPGSSYNEQFF. As DNA, the CDR3 is TGCGCCAGCAGCCAAGATCAGCCGGGGTCCTCCTACAATGAGCAGTTCTTC.

The chain employs TRBV7-9 and TRBJ1-2; 8 positions agree with TRBD1. The J segment lost 4 bases and the V segment lost 6 bases, leaving 4 bases of the junction unmatched. Germline CDR1 reads SEHNR; CDR2 reads FQNEAQ (reference sequence). There are 13 residues in the CDR3. CDR3 in amino acids: CASSPGQGYGYTF. The CDR3 region has the DNA TGTGCCAGCAGTCCTGGACAGGGCTATGGCTACACCTTC. Based on the CDR3 plus reference TRBV7-9 and TRBJ1-2, the full variable domain is DTGVSQNPRHKITKRGQNVTFRCDPISEHNRLYWYRQTLGQGPEFLTYFQNEAQLEKSRLLSDRFSAERPKGSFSTLEIQRTEQGDSAMYLCASSPGQGYGYTFGSGTRLTVV.

CDR3 sequence: CAWSGGPTAFF. CDR3 nucleotides: TGTGCCTGGAGTGGGGGGCCGACAGCTTTCTTT. The chain couples TRBV30 to TRBJ1-1; tentative D call: TRBD1 (6 bases). V gave up 1 base and J gave up 10 bases, with 10 bases separating them. The germline V gene encodes CDR1 GTSNPN and CDR2 SVGIG (reference sequence). This CDR3 region has 11 residues.

The chain recombines TRBV7-8 with TRBJ1-6, with D uncertain. Germline assignment: CDR1 SGHVS and CDR2 FQNEAQ. V dropped 0 bases and J dropped 8 bases, with 5 bases sitting between them. The CDR3 is 13 amino acids. CDR3 amino acids: CASSLAGHSPLHF. The CDR3 region has the DNA TGTGCCAGCAGCTTAGCTGGGCATTCACCCCTCCACTTT.

Ten or more counts support this clone. The V gene is TRBV7-9, the J gene TRBJ1-2, with TRBD1 as a possible D gene (6 bases). Trimming left V 5 bases short and J 5 bases short, with 21 bases between. The CDR3 runs 16 residues. Germline V gene lookup returns CDR1 SEHNR and CDR2 FQNEAQ (reference sequence). In DNA form, the CDR3 reads TGTGCCAGCAGCCGTGCTCGGACAGAGAAAGGGTATGGCTACACCTTC. The encoded protein is CASSRARTEKGYGYTF.